These 29 T cell receptor beta chains came from one sample sequenced in a study of cytomegalovirus exposure and HLA in healthy donors. 60 Vbeta and 13 Jbeta primers were used in PCR. The table came from immunoSEQ multiplex PCR; TCRdb's copy has only in-frame clones and leaves some out. The sample records 150,000 to 190,000 clones, more than 75% being singletons. The sequenced sample was PBMCs. The receptors derive from a woman between 18 and 29 years old in good health and CMV-seronegative.

The count of this clone is one. The chain joins TRBV5-1 to TRBJ2-7; 9 bases align to TRBD1. V was pared by 0 bases and J by 2 bases, with 0 bases of the junction left unmatched. CDR1 is SGHRS and CDR2 is YFSETQ in the germline V gene. The CDR3 has 14 amino acids. DNA of the CDR3: TGCGCCAGCAGCTTGGGGACAGGGGCCTACGAGCAGTACTTC. Its protein product is CASSLGTGAYEQYF.

This rearrangement joins TRBV14 to TRBJ1-5; D unclear. This CDR3 region has 13 residues. V dropped 0 bases and J dropped 10 bases, with 10 bases sitting between them. The germline CDR1 and CDR2 sequences are SGHDN and FVKESK. For the CDR3, the DNA is TGTGCCAGCAGCCAAGACCCATCATTTCCCCAGCATTTT. Translation gives CASSQDPSFPQHF.

V usage is TRBV7-6 and J usage is TRBJ2-3, with 16 positions matching TRBD2. V lost 5 bases to trimming and J lost 4 bases; unmatched junction nucleotides: 9. The germline V gene encodes CDR1 SGHVS and CDR2 FNYEAQ. The CDR3 length is 18 residues. This CDR3 is CASSQPGLAGGPSDTQYF. The CDR3 DNA reads TGTGCCAGCAGCCAGCCGGGACTAGCGGGAGGGCCATCAGATACGCAGTATTTT.

In the case of this clone: A read error may account for a junction end that differs from germline. The chain links TRBV27 to TRBJ1-2; TRBD1 agrees at 7 bases. Germline V gives CDR1 MNHEY, CDR2 SMNVEV (reference sequence). This CDR3 contains 15 residues. The CDR3 DNA follows: TGTGCCAGCAGTCCAGGGGGATCAGGGGCCTATCGCTACACCTTC. As protein: CASSPGGSGAYRYTF.

In DNA, the CDR3 is TGTGCCAGCAGTCAACTAGCGGGGGGGACCTACGAGCAGTACTTC. Its translation: CASSQLAGGTYEQYF. This rearrangement joins TRBV5-6 to TRBJ2-7, with 13 bases lining up with TRBD2. Germline CDR1 SGHDT, CDR2 YYEEEE. Unmatched junction bases numbered 4, after V lost 5 bases and J lost 2 bases. CDR3 length: 15 residues.

The rearrangement links TRBV7-8 to TRBJ2-3; D may be TRBD2 (7 bases). V lost 0 bases and J 6 bases, leaving 19 bases between the germline ends. The CDR3 totals 17 residues. CDR1 SGHVS and CDR2 FQNEAQ come from the germline V gene. CDR3 DNA: TGTGCCAGCAGCTTAGCACCTAGGGGGGGGGCCGGGGATACGCAGTATTTT. Translating it yields CASSLAPRGGAGDTQYF.

The chain employs TRBV5-1 and TRBJ2-2, with a weak D call TRBD2 (5 bases). Germline CDR1 is SGHRS and CDR2 is YFSETQ. The CDR3 loop spans 15 amino acids. V was trimmed by 2 bases and J by 4 bases, leaving 12 bases between them. CDR3 loop: CASSFEGSGTGELFF. As DNA, the CDR3 is TGCGCCAGCAGCTTTGAGGGTTCGGGCACCGGGGAGCTGTTTTTT.

The V call is TRBV5-4, the J call TRBJ2-5; 14 bases fit TRBD2. V lost 3 bases to trimming and J lost 4 bases; unmatched junction nucleotides: 2. Germline V gene data show CDR1 as SGHNT and CDR2 as YYREEE (reference sequence). This CDR3 has 15 amino acids. DNA of the CDR3: TGTGCCAGCAGCTCTGGACTAGCGGGAGGAGAGACCCAGTACTTC. Protein product: CASSSGLAGGETQYF. Filled out from reference TRBV5-4 and TRBJ2-5, the complete variable domain reads ETGVTQSPTHLIKTRGQQVTLRCSSQSGHNTVSWYQQALGQGPQFIFQYYREEENGRGNFPPRFSGLQFPNYSSELNVNALELDDSALYLCASSSGLAGGETQYFGPGTRLLVL.

This clone was seen once. The V gene is TRBV5-1, the J gene TRBJ1-2; 7 nucleotides line up with TRBD1. The CDR3 runs to 14 residues. Germline-derived CDR1 and CDR2 are SGHRS and YFSETQ. The trim removed 1 base at V and 5 bases at J, leaving 5 bases unmatched. DNA for the CDR3: TGCGCCAGCAGCTTGACAGGGGAACAATATGGCTACACCTTC. Its translation is CASSLTGEQYGYTF.

The chain links TRBV4-1 to TRBJ2-7; 11 bases match TRBD2. Germline lookup yields CDR1 MGHRA and CDR2 YSYEKL. The CDR3 length is 18 residues. With 1 base clipped from V and 1 base from J, the junction kept 9 bases outside the gene matches. The CDR3, as DNA: TGCGCCAGCAGCCAAGTGGTGGCGACTAGCGGGGTATCCTACGAGCAGTACTTC. Residues: CASSQVVATSGVSYEQYF.

The V and J genes are TRBV6-1 and TRBJ1-6; 10 nucleotides agree with TRBD1. V lost 4 bases and J lost 8; bases outside the gene matches: 5. The CDR3 has 15 amino acids. The V gene's germline CDR1 is MNHNS and CDR2 SASEGT. The CDR3 protein is CASSGGQGRDSPLHF. In DNA, the CDR3 is TGTGCCAGCAGTGGGGGACAGGGGAGGGATTCACCCCTCCACTTT.

This chain uses TRBV28 with TRBJ1-1, with D perhaps matching TRBD1 (6 bases). This CDR3 comprises 12 residues. CDR1 and CDR2 (germline): MDHEN, SYDVKM. Trimming pared 9 bases from V and 3 bases from J, leaving 11 bases between. The CDR3 nucleotides are TGTGCCAGTAAGACAGGTTACACTGAAGCTTTCTTT. The encoded protein is CASKTGYTEAFF.

The CDR3 region has the DNA TGTGCCAGCAGCTTAGCGGGGAGTAGCTACGAGCAGTACTTC. The encoded protein is CASSLAGSSYEQYF. The gene calls are TRBV7-2 and TRBJ2-7; D is possibly TRBD2 (5 bases). The ends were cut back, 0 bases at V and 3 bases at J, with 9 bases in the middle. The germline V gene encodes CDR1 SGHTA and CDR2 FQGNSA. The CDR3 has 14 residues. Full variable domain (rest looked up from reference TRBV7-2 and TRBJ2-7): GAGVSQSPSNKVTEKGKDVELRCDPISGHTALYWYRQSLGQGLEFLIYFQGNSAPDKSGLPSDRFSAERTGGSVSTLTIQRTQQEDSAVYLCASSLAGSSYEQYFGPGTRLTVT.

The chain combines TRBV19 with TRBJ2-7; TRBD1 agrees at 9 bases. The CDR3 has 14 amino acids. V shed 5 bases and J 2 bases; nucleotides not matched to a gene: 4. Germline V gene lookup returns CDR1 LNHDA and CDR2 SQIVND (reference sequence). In nucleotides, the CDR3 is TGTGCCAGTAGTGTGGGACAGGGAGCCTACGAGCAGTACTTC. It specifies CASSVGQGAYEQYF.

V usage is TRBV4-3 and J usage is TRBJ2-1; 7 bases match TRBD1. The CDR3 is 16 amino acids. V was clipped by 3 bases and J by 3 bases; unmatched bases: 8. CDR1 is LGHNA, CDR2 YSLEER, per germline. The CDR3 is CASSQIQGYDYNEQFF. Here the CDR3 DNA reads TGCGCCAGCAGCCAGATACAGGGGTACGACTACAATGAGCAGTTCTTC.

This clone appeared once. CDR3 region: CASSVAAGGGPQHF. CDR3 DNA sequence: TGTGCCAGCAGCGTAGCTGCGGGTGGAGGGCCCCAGCATTTT. The chain recombines TRBV9 with TRBJ1-5; D unresolved. The CDR3 totals 14 residues. V lost 0 bases to trimming and J lost 9 bases, with 13 bases between them. Germline CDR1 is SGDLS and CDR2 is YYNGEE.

This clone occurred a few times. The CDR3: CASSLGAGRQETQYF. Here the CDR3 DNA reads TGCGCCAGCAGCTTAGGGGCAGGGCGCCAAGAGACCCAGTACTTC. This chain links TRBV5-1 with TRBJ2-5, with D possibly matching TRBD1 (5 bases). Trimming took off 2 bases at V and 1 base at J, with 12 bases between the two ends. The CDR3 extends over 15 amino acids. Per germline, CDR1 SGHRS and CDR2 YFSETQ. Based on the CDR3 plus reference TRBV5-1 and TRBJ2-5, the full variable domain is KAGVTQTPRYLIKTRGQQVTLSCSPISGHRSVSWYQQTPGQGLQFLFEYFSETQRNKGNFPGRFSGRQFSNSRSEMNVSTLELGDSALYLCASSLGAGRQETQYFGPGTRLLVL.

The V gene is TRBV5-1, the J gene TRBJ2-3; 13 positions agree with TRBD2. CDR1 SGHRS and CDR2 YFSETQ come from the germline V gene. J gave up 1 base and V 7 bases, and 9 bases lay outside the gene matches. The CDR3 sequence is 17 residues long. CDR3 in DNA: TGCGCCAGCGCGGCCGGGACTAGCGGGATGGGCACAGATACGCAGTATTTT. This sequence encodes CASAAGTSGMGTDTQYF.

This chain joins TRBV4-2 and TRBJ2-2; D is uncertain. V was clipped by 4 bases and J by 6 bases, with 6 bases between them. This CDR3 has 12 residues. Germline-derived CDR1 and CDR2 are LGHNA and YNFKEQ. CDR3 coding DNA: TGTGCCAGCAGCCGAGTTGCCGGGGAGCTGTTTTTT. Amino acid sequence: CASSRVAGELFF.

The chain uses TRBV28 and TRBJ1-3; TRBD1 agrees at 8 bases. The trim removed 5 bases at V and 4 bases at J, leaving 10 bases unmatched. The CDR3 is 16 amino acids. In germline, CDR1 is MDHEN, CDR2 SYDVKM. Here the CDR3 DNA reads TGTGCCAGCAGTCGGACAGGGACCTTAACCGGAAACACCATATATTTT. This gives the protein CASSRTGTLTGNTIYF. Full variable domain (missing parts from reference TRBV28 and TRBJ1-3): DVKVTQSSRYLVKRTGEKVFLECVQDMDHENMFWYRQDPGLGLRLIYFSYDVKMKEKGDIPEGYSVSREKKERFSLILESASTNQTSMYLCASSRTGTLTGNTIYFGEGSWLTVV.

This chain uses TRBV27 with TRBJ2-1; 9 bases map to TRBD2. Germline lookup yields CDR1 MNHEY and CDR2 SMNVEV (reference sequence). The CDR3 is 16 amino acids. J was trimmed by 1 base and V by 4 bases; bases with no gene match: 5. For the CDR3, the DNA is TGTGCCAGCAGTTCCCCTCTAGCGGGGTCCTACAATGAGCAGTTCTTC. This encodes CASSSPLAGSYNEQFF.

The V and J genes are TRBV5-5 and TRBJ2-5; 7 bases align to TRBD2. The CDR3 has 14 residues. The V and J ends lost 0 bases and 5 bases, in that order; junction bases with no gene match: 4. Germline values: CDR1 SGHKS, CDR2 YYEKEE (reference sequence). DNA for the CDR3: TGTGCCAGCAGCTTGGGATGGGGAGGGGAGACCCAGTACTTC. Amino acid sequence: CASSLGWGGETQYF.

With respect to this clone: A read error may produce the germline difference seen at one junction end. This chain links TRBV7-3 with TRBJ2-5, with TRBD1 matching 7 bases. Judging by the DNA end, TRBJ2-7 fits better; the J call may be wrong. CDR3 length equals 15 residues. Germline-derived CDR1 and CDR2 are SGHTA and FQGTGA. CDR3 sequence (DNA): TGTGCCAGCAGCCTAACAGGGGTCCCCTCCTACGAGCAGTACTTC. This gives the protein CASSLTGVPSYEQYF.

This clone was recorded a few times. The chain is built from TRBV19 and TRBJ1-2, with 9 bases aligning to TRBD1. J was trimmed by 7 bases and V by 8 bases; bases with no gene match: 14. Germline-derived CDR1 and CDR2 are LNHDA and SQIVND (reference sequence). This CDR3 region has 15 residues. This CDR3 reads CASFTPGQGVSGYTF. The CDR3, as DNA: TGTGCCAGTTTCACGCCGGGACAGGGAGTCTCTGGCTACACCTTC.

This clone showed up just once. This rearrangement joins TRBV5-1 to TRBJ1-2, with 9 positions matching TRBD1. V gave up 4 bases and J gave up 5 bases; unmatched junction bases: 12. Germline V gene sequence: CDR1 SGHRS, CDR2 YFSETQ. The CDR3 is made up of 16 amino acids. CDR3 sequence reads: CASSPADRGGGYGYTF. CDR3 nucleotides: TGCGCCAGCAGCCCAGCGGACAGGGGCGGTGGGTATGGCTACACCTTC.

V gene TRBV7-2 combines with J gene TRBJ2-7; D remains unclear. The germline V gene has CDR1 SGHTA and CDR2 FQGNSA. This CDR3 has 16 amino acids. Trimming cost V 1 base and J 0 bases, with 13 bases left between them. As DNA, the CDR3 is TGTGCCAGCAGCTTAGTTGGCAGCCGGAGCTCCTACGAGCAGTACTTC. It codes for CASSLVGSRSSYEQYF.

This clone was seen just once. The V and J genes are TRBV5-4 and TRBJ2-7, with D possibly matching TRBD1 (6 bases). This CDR3 has 15 amino acids. V was pared by 2 bases and J by 0 bases, with 12 bases between. The germline V gene has CDR1 SGHNT and CDR2 YYREEE (reference sequence). CDR3 loop: CASSLKGQHSYEQYF. The CDR3 nucleotides read TGTGCCAGCAGCTTAAAAGGACAGCACTCCTACGAGCAGTACTTC. The whole variable domain, remainder taken from reference TRBV5-4 and TRBJ2-7, is ETGVTQSPTHLIKTRGQQVTLRCSSQSGHNTVSWYQQALGQGPQFIFQYYREEENGRGNFPPRFSGLQFPNYSSELNVNALELDDSALYLCASSLKGQHSYEQYFGPGTRLTVT.

To note about this clone: As the CDR3 is not closed by the conserved phenylalanine or tryptophan, this likely results from a read error. The DNA is omitted, as the CDR3 cannot be located on it reliably, and the CDR3 follows TCRdb's listing. This sequence joins TRBV4-1 and TRBJ1-1; TRBD1 reflects the table's D call only, with no check against the DNA. Including both end residues, the CDR3 is 14 amino acids long. CDR1 and CDR2 from the germline V gene are MGHRA and YSYEKL. The CDR3 spells CASSRFRGRRIPHL.

The chain carries TRBV6-5 and TRBJ2-1; D possibly corresponds to TRBD2 (7 bases). Germline CDR1 is MNHEY and CDR2 is SVGAGI. This CDR3 is 16 amino acids long. Deletions cut 4 bases from V and 5 bases from J, with 18 bases between. CDR3 in DNA: TGTGCCAGCAGTTCCATCTCGGGGGGCGCACACAATGAGCAGTTCTTC. This gives the protein CASSSISGGAHNEQFF.